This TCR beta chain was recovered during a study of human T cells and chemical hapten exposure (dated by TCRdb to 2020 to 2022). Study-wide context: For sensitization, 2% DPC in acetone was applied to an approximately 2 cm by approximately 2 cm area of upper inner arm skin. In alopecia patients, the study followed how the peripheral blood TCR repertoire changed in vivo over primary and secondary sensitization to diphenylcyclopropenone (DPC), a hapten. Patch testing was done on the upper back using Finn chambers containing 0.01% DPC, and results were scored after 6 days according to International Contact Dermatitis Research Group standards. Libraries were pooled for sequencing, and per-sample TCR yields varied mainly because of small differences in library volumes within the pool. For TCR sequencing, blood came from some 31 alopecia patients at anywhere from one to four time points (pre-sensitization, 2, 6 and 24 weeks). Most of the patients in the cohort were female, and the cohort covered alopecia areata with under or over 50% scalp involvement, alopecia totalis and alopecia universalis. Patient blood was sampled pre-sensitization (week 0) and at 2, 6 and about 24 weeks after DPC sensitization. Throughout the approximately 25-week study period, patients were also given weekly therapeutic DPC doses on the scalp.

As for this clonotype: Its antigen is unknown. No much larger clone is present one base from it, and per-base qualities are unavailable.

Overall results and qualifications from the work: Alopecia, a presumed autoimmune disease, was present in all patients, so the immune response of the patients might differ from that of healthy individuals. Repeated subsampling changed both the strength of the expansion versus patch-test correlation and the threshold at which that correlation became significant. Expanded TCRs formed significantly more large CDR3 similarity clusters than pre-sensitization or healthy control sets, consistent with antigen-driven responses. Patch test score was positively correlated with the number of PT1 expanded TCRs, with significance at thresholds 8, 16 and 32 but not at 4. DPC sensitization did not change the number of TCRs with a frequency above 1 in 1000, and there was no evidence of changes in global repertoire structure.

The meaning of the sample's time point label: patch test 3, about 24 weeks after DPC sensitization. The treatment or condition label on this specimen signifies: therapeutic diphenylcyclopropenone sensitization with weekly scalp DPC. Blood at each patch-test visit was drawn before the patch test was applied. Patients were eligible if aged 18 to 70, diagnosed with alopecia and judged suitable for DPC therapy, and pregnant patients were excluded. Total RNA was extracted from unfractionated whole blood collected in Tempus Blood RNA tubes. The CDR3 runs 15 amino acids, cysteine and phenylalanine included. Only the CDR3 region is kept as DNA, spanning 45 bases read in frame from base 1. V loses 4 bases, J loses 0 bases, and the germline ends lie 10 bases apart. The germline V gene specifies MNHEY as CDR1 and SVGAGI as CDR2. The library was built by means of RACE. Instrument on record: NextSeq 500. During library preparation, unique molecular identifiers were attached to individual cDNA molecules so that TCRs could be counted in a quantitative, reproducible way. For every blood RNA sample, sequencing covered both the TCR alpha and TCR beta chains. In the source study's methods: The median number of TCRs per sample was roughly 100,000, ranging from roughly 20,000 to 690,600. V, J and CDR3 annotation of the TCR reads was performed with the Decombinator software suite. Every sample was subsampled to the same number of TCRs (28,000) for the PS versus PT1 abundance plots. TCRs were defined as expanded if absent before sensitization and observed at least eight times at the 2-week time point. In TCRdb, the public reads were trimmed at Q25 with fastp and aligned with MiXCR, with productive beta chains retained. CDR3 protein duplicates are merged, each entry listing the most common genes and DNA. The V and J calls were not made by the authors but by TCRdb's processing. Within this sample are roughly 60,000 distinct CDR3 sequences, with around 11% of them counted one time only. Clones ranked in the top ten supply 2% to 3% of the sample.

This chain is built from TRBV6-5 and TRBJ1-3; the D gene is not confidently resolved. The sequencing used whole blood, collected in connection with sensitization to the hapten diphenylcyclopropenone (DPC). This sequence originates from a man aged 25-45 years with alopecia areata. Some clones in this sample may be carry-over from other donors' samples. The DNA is TGTGCCAGCAGTTTCGACGGCCTCTCTGGAAACACCATATATTTT. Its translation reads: CASSFDGLSGNTIYF.